This T cell receptor (beta chain) comes out of a study of lymphopenia after photon versus proton radiotherapy. Trimming shortened V by 4 bases and J by 0 bases, and 12 bases separated the two germline ends. This CDR3 comprises 16 residues. Germline V gene data show CDR1 as SGHTA and CDR2 as FQGNSA. Some clones are missing from TCRdb's copy, which holds only in-frame ones; the method was immunoSEQ multiplex PCR. The sample records more than 25,000 clones, roughly nine tenths being singletons. This sequence joins TRBV7-2 and TRBJ1-4; D is unclear. The receptor was derived from a woman in her forties or fifties with pancreatic cancer. The sequencing used peripheral blood, collected from a patient treated with photon-based radiotherapy. CDR3 coding DNA: TGTGCCAGCAGCTACATTTCAGAACCAACTAATGAAAAACTGTTTTTT. Translated, it gives CASSYISEPTNEKLFF.